Listed below are T cell receptor beta chains from one sample, sequenced in a study of T cells in Graves' hyperthyroidism and ophthalmopathy. TCRdb fed the multiplex PCR reads into MiXCR, producing one record per CDR3 protein. Of a few hundred thousand distinct CDR3 sequences in the sample, roughly 17% were seen once. Sequenced material: blood. The receptor set was obtained from a woman aged 50 to 60 with Graves' hyperthyroidism. The CDR3 runs from the conserved cysteine through the conserved F or W. Fields, in order: V gene, D gene, clone size, CDR3 protein. The D gene is left open where the match is weak. For some rows the clone size is stated as once, few or many, or as a class when expanded; others skip it.

>TRBV20-1|-|many
CSVPSSANYGYTF
>TRBV9|-|few
CASSVGPGPGDSYEQYF
>TRBV12-3/TRBV12-4|TRBD1|-
CASTWDRVSGANVLTF
>TRBV4-1|TRBD1|-
CASSQDLEDRGHQPQHF
>TRBV13|-|many
CASSLARAAFF
>TRBV9|TRBD1|-
CASSNNPGQGLQLQNSPLHF
>TRBV19|-|few
CATIAADHFNQPQHF
>TRBV11-3|-|many
CASSLLAKSDEQFF
>TRBV7-2|TRBD1|many
CASSSWTGGFNTIYF
>TRBV5-4|-|-
CASSNRDRSISEGEQFF
>TRBV20-1|-|-
CSAGAREWGTDTQYF
>TRBV27|TRBD1|few
CASSTGTGSSPLHF
>TRBV6-2/TRBV6-3|TRBD2|many
CASSPTSVYNEQFF
>TRBV15|TRBD2|-
CATTTSGRSPYNEQFF
>TRBV5-8|-|-
CASSLGTLGETQYF
>TRBV12-3/TRBV12-4|-|many
CASSFKPTAGADQPQHF
>TRBV6-1|-|many
CASTPPGADTQYF
>TRBV7-9|-|once
CASSLISFYRRRISYNEQFF
>TRBV20-1|-|few
CSASIGLVFVGNEQFF
>TRBV11-2|TRBD2|-
CASSSTGTSGTDNEQFF